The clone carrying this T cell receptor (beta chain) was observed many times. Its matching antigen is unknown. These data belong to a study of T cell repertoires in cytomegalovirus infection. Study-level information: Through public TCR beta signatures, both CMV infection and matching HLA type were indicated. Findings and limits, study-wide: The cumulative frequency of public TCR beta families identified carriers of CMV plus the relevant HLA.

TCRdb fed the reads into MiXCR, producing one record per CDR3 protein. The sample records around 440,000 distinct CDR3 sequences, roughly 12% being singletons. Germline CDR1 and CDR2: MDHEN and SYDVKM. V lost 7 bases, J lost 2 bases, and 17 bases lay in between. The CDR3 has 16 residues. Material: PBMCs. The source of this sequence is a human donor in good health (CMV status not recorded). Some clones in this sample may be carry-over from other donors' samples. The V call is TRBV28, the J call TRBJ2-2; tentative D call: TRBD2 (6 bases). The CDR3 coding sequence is TGTGCCAGCAAGACCGCGGGACGAGGAAACACCGGGGAGCTGTTTTTT. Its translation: CASKTAGRGNTGELFF.